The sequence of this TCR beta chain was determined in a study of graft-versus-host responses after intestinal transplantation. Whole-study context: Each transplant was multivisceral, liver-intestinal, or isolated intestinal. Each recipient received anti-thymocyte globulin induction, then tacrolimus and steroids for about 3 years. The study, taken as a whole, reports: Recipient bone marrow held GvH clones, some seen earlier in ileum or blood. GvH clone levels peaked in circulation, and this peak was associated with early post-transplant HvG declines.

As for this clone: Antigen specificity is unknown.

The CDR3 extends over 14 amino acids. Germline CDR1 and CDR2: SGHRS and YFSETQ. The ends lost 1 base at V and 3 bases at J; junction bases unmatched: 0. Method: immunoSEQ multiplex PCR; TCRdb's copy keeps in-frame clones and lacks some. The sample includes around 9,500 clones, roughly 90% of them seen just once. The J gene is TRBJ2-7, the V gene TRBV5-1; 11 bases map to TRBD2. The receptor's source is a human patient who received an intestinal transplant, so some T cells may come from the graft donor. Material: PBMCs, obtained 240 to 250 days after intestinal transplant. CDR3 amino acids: CASSLTSGSYEQYF. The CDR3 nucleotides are TGCGCCAGCAGCTTGACTAGCGGGAGCTACGAGCAGTACTTC.